This TCR beta chain was captured by sequencing in a study of long-term antiretroviral therapy in people with HIV. Study results and caveats: Spans of CDR3 length were tighter for HIV repertoires than for controls. Increased diversity was seen after ART, yet it remained lower than in transplant donor controls.

Points on this clone: As yet, its antigen is unknown.

This CDR3 region has 14 residues. The germline V gene encodes CDR1 MNHNY and CDR2 SVGAGI (reference sequence). Trimming removed 7 bases from V and 2 bases from J, with 15 bases in between. Sequencing used immunoSEQ v3.0 at survey level. TCRdb's copy holds only in-frame clones and misses some; the assay was immunoSEQ multiplex PCR. The data hold tens of thousands of clones, with around 94% observed a single time. The chain has TRBV6-6 and TRBJ2-7; D perhaps matches TRBD2 (6 bases). This specimen was unsorted PBMCs, taken 4.1 years after starting antiretroviral therapy. The source of this sequence is a woman between 45 and 65 years old with HIV. The CDR3 loop reads CASTKGGVTYEQYF. The CDR3 region has the DNA TGTGCCAGCACCAAGGGCGGGGTCACCTACGAGCAGTACTTC.